This T cell receptor beta chain was sequenced in a study of graft-versus-host responses after intestinal transplantation. In the study overall: Recipients had transplants, and these were multivisceral, liver-intestinal, or isolated intestinal. Induction with anti-thymocyte globulin, then tacrolimus and steroids for around three years, was given to all recipients.

Notes on the study in general: The authors found GvH clones in recipient marrow, some appearing first in ileum or blood. High graft-versus-host to host-versus-graft T cell clonal ratios marked allografts of patients with graft-donor macrochimerism.

V dropped 5 bases and J dropped 2 bases, with 19 bases sitting between them. The CDR3 length is 17 residues. CDR1 and CDR2 (germline): SGHTA, FQGNSA. Lamina propria and intraepithelial lymphocytes were released by processing graft tissue. In the case of this clone: Antigen: not known.

Clones were sequenced by immunoSEQ multiplex PCR, and TCRdb holds only the in-frame ones, with some missing. The sample yields 8,000 to 10,000 clones, approximately 86% seen once. The chain recombines TRBV7-2 with TRBJ2-4; D is perhaps TRBD1 (5 bases). The receptor was isolated from a human patient who received an intestinal transplant, so some T cells may come from the graft donor. This material consisted of ileum tissue, taken roughly 700 days after intestinal transplantation. The CDR3 DNA sequence: TGTGCCAGCAGCCCCCTTAGCCAAAGGGGAACCAAAAACATTCAGTACTTC. This encodes CASSPLSQRGTKNIQYF.